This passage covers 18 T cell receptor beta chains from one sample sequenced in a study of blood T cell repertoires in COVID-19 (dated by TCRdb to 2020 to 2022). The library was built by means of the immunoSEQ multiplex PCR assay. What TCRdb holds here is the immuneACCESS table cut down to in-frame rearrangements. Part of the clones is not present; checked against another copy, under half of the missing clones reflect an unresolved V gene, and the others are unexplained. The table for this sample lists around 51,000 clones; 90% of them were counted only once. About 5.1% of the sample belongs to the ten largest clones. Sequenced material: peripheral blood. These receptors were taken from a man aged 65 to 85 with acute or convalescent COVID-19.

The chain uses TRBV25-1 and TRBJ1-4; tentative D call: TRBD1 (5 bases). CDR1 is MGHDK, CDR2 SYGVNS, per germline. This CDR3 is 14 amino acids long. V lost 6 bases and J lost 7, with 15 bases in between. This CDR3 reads CASSEQGSREKLFF. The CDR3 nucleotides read TGTGCCAGCAGCGAGCAGGGTTCTCGTGAAAAACTGTTTTTT.

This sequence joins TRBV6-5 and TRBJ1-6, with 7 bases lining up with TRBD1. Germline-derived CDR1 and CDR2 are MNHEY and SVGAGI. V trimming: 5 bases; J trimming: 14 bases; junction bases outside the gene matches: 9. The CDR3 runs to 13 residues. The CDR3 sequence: CASSPPTGRSLHF. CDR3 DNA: TGTGCCAGCAGTCCCCCGACAGGGCGCTCCCTCCACTTT.

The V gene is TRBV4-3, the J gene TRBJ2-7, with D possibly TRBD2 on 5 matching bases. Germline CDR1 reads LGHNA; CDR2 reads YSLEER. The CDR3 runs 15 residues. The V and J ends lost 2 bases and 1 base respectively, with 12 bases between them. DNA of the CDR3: TGCGCCAGCAGCCAAAGTACCGGGAAGTCCTACGAGCAGTACTTC. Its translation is CASSQSTGKSYEQYF.

The CDR3 loop is CATAPETYSGYTF. The CDR3 DNA reads as TGTGCCACCGCACCAGAAACGTATTCCGGCTACACCTTC. The chain recombines TRBV28 with TRBJ1-2; no firm D call. The CDR3 sequence is 13 residues long. Germline loops: CDR1 MDHEN, CDR2 SYDVKM. The germline V and J ends were trimmed by 10 bases and 8 bases, with 20 bases remaining between them.

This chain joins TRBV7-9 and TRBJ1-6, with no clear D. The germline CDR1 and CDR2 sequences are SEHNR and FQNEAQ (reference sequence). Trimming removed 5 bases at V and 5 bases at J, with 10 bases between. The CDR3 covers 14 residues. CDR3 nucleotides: TGTGCCAGCAGCCCGTGGGGAGATAATTCACCCCTCCACTTT. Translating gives CASSPWGDNSPLHF.

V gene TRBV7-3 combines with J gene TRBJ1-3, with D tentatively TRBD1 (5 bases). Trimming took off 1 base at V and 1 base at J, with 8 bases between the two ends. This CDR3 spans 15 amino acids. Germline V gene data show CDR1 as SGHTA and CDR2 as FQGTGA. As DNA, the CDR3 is TGTGCCAGCAGCTTAAGTTCAGGGTCTGGAAACACCATATATTTT. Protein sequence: CASSLSSGSGNTIYF.

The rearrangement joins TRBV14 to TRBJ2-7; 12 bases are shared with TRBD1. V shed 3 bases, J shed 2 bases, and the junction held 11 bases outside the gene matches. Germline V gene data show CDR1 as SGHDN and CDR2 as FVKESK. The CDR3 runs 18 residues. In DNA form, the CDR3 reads TGTGCCAGCAGCCACCTCCCCGGGGGGACAGGGGGCACCTACGAGCAGTACTTC. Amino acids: CASSHLPGGTGGTYEQYF.

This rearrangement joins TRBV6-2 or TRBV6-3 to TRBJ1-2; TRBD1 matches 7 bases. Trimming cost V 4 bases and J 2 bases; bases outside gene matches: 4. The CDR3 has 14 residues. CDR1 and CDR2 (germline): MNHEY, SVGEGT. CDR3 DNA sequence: TGTGCCAGCAGTTGGGACAGCCTCAACTATGGCTACACCTTC. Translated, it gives CASSWDSLNYGYTF.

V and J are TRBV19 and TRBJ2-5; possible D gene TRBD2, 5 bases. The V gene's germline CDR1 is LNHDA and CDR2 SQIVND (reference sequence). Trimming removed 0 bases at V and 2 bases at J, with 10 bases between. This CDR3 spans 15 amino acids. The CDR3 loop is CASSIDLWRQETQYF. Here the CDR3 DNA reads TGTGCCAGTAGTATAGATCTATGGAGGCAAGAGACCCAGTACTTC.

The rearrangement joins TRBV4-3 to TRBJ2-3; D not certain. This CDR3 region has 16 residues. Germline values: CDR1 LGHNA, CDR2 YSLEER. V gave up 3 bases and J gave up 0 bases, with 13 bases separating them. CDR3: CASSQDDSFSTDTQYF. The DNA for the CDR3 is TGCGCCAGCAGCCAGGATGACTCTTTTAGCACAGATACGCAGTATTTT.

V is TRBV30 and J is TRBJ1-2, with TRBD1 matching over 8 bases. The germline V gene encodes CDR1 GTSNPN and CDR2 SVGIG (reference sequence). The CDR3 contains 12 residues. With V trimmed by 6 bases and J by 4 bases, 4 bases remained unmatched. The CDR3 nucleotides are TGTGCCTGCGACAGGGGATTCTATGGCTACACCTTC. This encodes CACDRGFYGYTF.

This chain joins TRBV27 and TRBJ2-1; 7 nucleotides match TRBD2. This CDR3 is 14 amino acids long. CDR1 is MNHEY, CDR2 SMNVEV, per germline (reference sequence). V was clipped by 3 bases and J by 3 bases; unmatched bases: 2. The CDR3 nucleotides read TGTGCCAGCAGTTTTGAGCGGGGCTACAATGAGCAGTTCTTC. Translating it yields CASSFERGYNEQFF.

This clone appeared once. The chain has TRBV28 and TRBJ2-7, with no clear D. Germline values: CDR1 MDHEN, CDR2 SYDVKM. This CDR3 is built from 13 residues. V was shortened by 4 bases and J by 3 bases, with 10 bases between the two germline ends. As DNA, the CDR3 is TGTGCCAGCAGTTGGAGCAAAAGCTACGAGCAGTACTTC. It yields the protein CASSWSKSYEQYF. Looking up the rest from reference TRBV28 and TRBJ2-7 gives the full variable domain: DVKVTQSSRYLVKRTGEKVFLECVQDMDHENMFWYRQDPGLGLRLIYFSYDVKMKEKGDIPEGYSVSREKKERFSLILESASTNQTSMYLCASSWSKSYEQYFGPGTRLTVT.

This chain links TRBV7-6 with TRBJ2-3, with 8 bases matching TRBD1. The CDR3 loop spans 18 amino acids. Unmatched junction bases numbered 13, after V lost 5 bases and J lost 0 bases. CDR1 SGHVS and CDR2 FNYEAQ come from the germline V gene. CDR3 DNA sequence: TGTGCCAGCAGCCCCGGACAGGGAAGTTTAACTAGCACAGATACGCAGTATTTT. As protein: CASSPGQGSLTSTDTQYF. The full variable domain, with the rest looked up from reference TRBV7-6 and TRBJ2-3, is GAGVSQSPRYKVTKRGQDVALRCDPISGHVSLYWYRQALGQGPEFLTYFNYEAQQDKSGLPNDRFSAERPEGSISTLTIQRTEQRDSAMYRCASSPGQGSLTSTDTQYFGPGTRLTVL.

In nucleotides, the CDR3 is TGTGCCAGTAAACCTCGGGACATTTCGAACACTGAAGCTTTCTTT. It encodes CASKPRDISNTEAFF. The chain uses TRBV3-1 (or the pseudogene TRBV3-2) and TRBJ1-1, with a tentative D call TRBD1 (6 bases). The V gene's germline CDR1 is LGHDT and CDR2 YNNKEL (reference sequence). The CDR3 is made up of 15 amino acids. V lost 9 bases and J 1 base, leaving 18 bases between the germline ends.

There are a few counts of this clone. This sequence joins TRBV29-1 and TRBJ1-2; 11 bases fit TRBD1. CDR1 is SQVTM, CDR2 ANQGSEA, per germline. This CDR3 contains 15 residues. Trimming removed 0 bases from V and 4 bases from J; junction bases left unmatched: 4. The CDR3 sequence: CSVEEGTGGIYGYTF. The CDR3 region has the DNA TGCAGCGTTGAAGAAGGGACAGGGGGTATCTATGGCTACACCTTC.

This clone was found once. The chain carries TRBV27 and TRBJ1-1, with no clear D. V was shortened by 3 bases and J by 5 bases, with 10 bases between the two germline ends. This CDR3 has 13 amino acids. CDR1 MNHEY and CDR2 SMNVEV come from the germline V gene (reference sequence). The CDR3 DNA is TGTGCCAGCAGTTTCCAACACCTTACTGAAGCTTTCTTT. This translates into CASSFQHLTEAFF.

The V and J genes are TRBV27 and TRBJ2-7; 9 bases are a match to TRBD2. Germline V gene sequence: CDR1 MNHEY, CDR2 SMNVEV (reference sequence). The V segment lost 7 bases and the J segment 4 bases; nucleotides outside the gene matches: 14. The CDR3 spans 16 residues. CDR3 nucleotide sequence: TGTGCCAGCACTCCTCAGGGTGCCAGCGGGGGGTACGAGCAGTACTTC. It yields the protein CASTPQGASGGYEQYF.